This T cell receptor beta chain was sequenced during a study of PD-1 blockade in classical Hodgkin lymphoma. Study-level points and caveats: Although disease activity or prior therapy may be involved, causes of the repertoire differences remain undefined. Prior to therapy, complete responders displayed diversity much like that of newly diagnosed patients.

Notes on this clone: What it recognizes is unknown.

Germline CDR1 and CDR2: SEHNR and FQNEAQ (reference sequence). The CDR3 consists of 12 residues. The V end lost 6 bases, the J end lost 6 bases, and 11 bases lay between the germline ends. Profiled with immunoSEQ multiplex PCR; TCRdb holds only in-frame clones, not every one. Among about 40,000 clones listed, about nine tenths were seen once. All patients relapsed after autologous stem cell transplantation, and brentuximab vedotin exposure varied. The V call is TRBV7-9, the J call TRBJ1-1, with TRBD1 as a possible D gene (6 bases). This clonotype was sampled from a human donor with classical Hodgkin lymphoma. Sequencing used peripheral blood mononuclear cells (PBMCs), obtained at baseline. CDR3 sequence: CASRFTGSEAFF. The DNA for the CDR3 is TGTGCCAGCAGATTTACAGGGTCTGAAGCTTTCTTT. Filled out from reference TRBV7-9 and TRBJ1-1, the complete variable domain reads DTGVSQNPRHKITKRGQNVTFRCDPISEHNRLYWYRQTLGQGPEFLTYFQNEAQLEKSRLLSDRFSAERPKGSFSTLEIQRTEQGDSAMYLCASRFTGSEAFFGQGTRLTVV.